This T cell receptor (beta chain) was found in a study of blood T cell repertoires in COVID-19. The CDR3 length is 16 residues. V trimming: 5 bases; J trimming: 5 bases; junction bases outside the gene matches: 14. Germline V lookup: CDR1 SGHVS, CDR2 FNYEAQ. Only in-frame clones appear in the TCRdb table, and some are missing; sequencing was by immunoSEQ multiplex PCR. Here the sample spans approximately 300,000 clones, roughly 90% being singletons. Clinical history reported by participants formed the basis on which cohorts were assigned. Sequencing was performed on PBMCs or T cells enriched from blood (not recorded which). This clonotype was obtained from a woman aged 25 to 39 who had recovered from COVID-19. The chain joins TRBV7-6 to TRBJ2-5; 7 bases are shared with TRBD2. CDR3 amino acids: CASSRLRGDPWETQYF. In DNA, the CDR3 is TGTGCCAGCAGCCGACTCCGGGGGGACCCATGGGAGACCCAGTACTTC. The variable domain in full, completed from reference TRBV7-6 and TRBJ2-5, reads GAGVSQSPRYKVTKRGQDVALRCDPISGHVSLYWYRQALGQGPEFLTYFNYEAQQDKSGLPNDRFSAERPEGSISTLTIQRTEQRDSAMYRCASSRLRGDPWETQYFGPGTRLLVL.